These 11 T cell receptor beta chains came from one sample sequenced in a study of cytomegalovirus exposure and HLA in healthy donors. This table comes from immunoSEQ multiplex PCR, and its TCRdb copy is limited to in-frame clones, with some not included. Of 90,000 to 150,000 clones listed, about 91% are singletons. The sequencing input was PBMCs. These receptors were obtained from a young man in good health and CMV-seronegative.

This chain joins TRBV4-1 and TRBJ1-1, with D perhaps matching TRBD1 (6 bases). The germline V gene encodes CDR1 MGHRA and CDR2 YSYEKL. V lost 5 bases and J 4 bases, leaving 14 bases between the germline ends. CDR3 size: 14 residues. The CDR3 loop is CASSEGGRGTEAFF. CDR3 coding DNA: TGCGCCAGCAGCGAAGGGGGGCGTGGCACTGAAGCTTTCTTT.

This clone was detected a few times. The chain joins TRBV15 to TRBJ2-2; TRBD1 is a possible D gene (6 bases). The V end was cut by 5 bases, the J end by 6 bases, with 16 bases between. The CDR3 has 15 residues. In germline, CDR1 is LNHNV, CDR2 YYDKDF (reference sequence). Here the CDR3 reads CATSPTGTLAGELFF. The CDR3 nucleotides read TGTGCCACCAGCCCTACCGGGACACTGGCCGGGGAGCTGTTTTTT. The variable domain in full, with the rest retrieved from reference TRBV15 and TRBJ2-2, is DAMVIQNPRYQVTQFGKPVTLSCSQTLNHNVMYWYQQKSSQAPKLLFHYYDKDFNNEADTPDNFQSRRPNTSFCFLDIRSPGLGDTAMYLCATSPTGTLAGELFFGEGSRLTVL.

This chain connects TRBV5-6 to TRBJ2-7; D is possibly TRBD1 (5 bases). Trimming pared 0 bases from V and 6 bases from J, leaving 19 bases between. Germline V gives CDR1 SGHDT, CDR2 YYEEEE. The CDR3 loop spans 16 amino acids. The CDR3 DNA reads as TGTGCCAGCAGCTTGGCCAACGCCAGGGTTTTACTCGAGCAGTACTTC. This encodes CASSLANARVLLEQYF.

This sequence joins TRBV28 and TRBJ2-7; D is ambiguous. The germline CDR1 and CDR2 sequences are MDHEN and SYDVKM. This CDR3 spans 11 amino acids. Deletions cut 6 bases from V and 3 bases from J, with 6 bases between. CDR3 DNA: TGTGCCAGCAGACAAGACTACGAGCAGTACTTC. Translating it yields CASRQDYEQYF. The whole variable domain, remainder taken from reference TRBV28 and TRBJ2-7, is DVKVTQSSRYLVKRTGEKVFLECVQDMDHENMFWYRQDPGLGLRLIYFSYDVKMKEKGDIPEGYSVSREKKERFSLILESASTNQTSMYLCASRQDYEQYFGPGTRLTVT.

This clone is a singleton in its sample. This rearrangement joins TRBV5-1 to TRBJ2-7; 7 bases agree with TRBD1. The CDR3 sequence is 16 residues long. Germline lookup yields CDR1 SGHRS and CDR2 YFSETQ. The V gene end was trimmed by 0 bases and the J gene end by 6 bases; junction bases not matched to a gene: 12. The CDR3 is CASSLVVGQGVLEQYF. DNA of the CDR3: TGCGCCAGCAGCTTGGTGGTGGGGCAGGGGGTCCTCGAGCAGTACTTC.

V usage is TRBV5-6 and J usage is TRBJ1-1; 7 nucleotides align to TRBD1. V gave up 4 bases and J gave up 6 bases; unmatched junction bases: 15. CDR1 and CDR2 from the germline V gene are SGHDT and YYEEEE. The CDR3 runs to 16 residues. CDR3 bases: TGTGCCAGCAGCCTAGGACAGGCGGGGCAAGAGGCTGAAGCTTTCTTT. This sequence encodes CASSLGQAGQEAEAFF.

The V and J genes are TRBV28 and TRBJ2-3; 12 nucleotides agree with TRBD1. The J segment lost 3 bases and the V segment lost 1 base, leaving 11 bases of the junction unmatched. Germline CDR1 and CDR2: MDHEN and SYDVKM. This CDR3 has 19 residues. As DNA, the CDR3 is TGTGCCAGCAGTTTATTTCGAACCCGGGACAGGGGGCGGACAGATACGCAGTATTTT. Protein: CASSLFRTRDRGRTDTQYF.

The chain recombines TRBV7-8 with TRBJ2-1; D gene unclear. The V gene lost 3 bases and the J gene lost 4 bases, with 4 bases spanning the gap. In germline, CDR1 is SGHVS, CDR2 FQNEAQ. The CDR3 spans 12 residues. In DNA, the CDR3 is TGTGCCAGCAGCTTCCAATACAATGAGCAGTTCTTC. Its translation is CASSFQYNEQFF.

This rearrangement joins TRBV6-5 to TRBJ2-7; the D is unclear. Looked up from germline, CDR1 is MNHEY and CDR2 is SVGAGI. Between the trimmed V and J ends, which lost 2 bases and 2 bases, there was a span of 10 bases. There are 14 residues in the CDR3. CDR3 nucleotide sequence: TGTGCCAGCAGTTACGGGTCAGGAACCTACGAGCAGTACTTC. Its translation is CASSYGSGTYEQYF.

This clone was seen only once. The J gene is TRBJ1-5, the V gene TRBV27; D possibly corresponds to TRBD1 (6 bases). Trimming cost V 4 bases and J 0 bases, with 13 bases left between them. The length of the CDR3 is 16 residues. Germline values: CDR1 MNHEY, CDR2 SMNVEV (reference sequence). CDR3 amino acids: CASSSWTDNSNQPQHF. CDR3 coding DNA: TGTGCCAGCAGTTCTTGGACAGACAATAGCAATCAGCCCCAGCATTTT.

V and J are TRBV10-3 and TRBJ2-7; 12 bases align to TRBD1. The CDR3 extends over 16 amino acids. From germline, CDR1 is ENHRY and CDR2 SYGVKD. V dropped 3 bases and J dropped 6; count of bases not matched to a gene: 9. The CDR3 nucleotides read TGTGCCATCAGTGACTTCTTTGGGACAGGGGGCGGCGAGCAGTACTTC. Translation gives CAISDFFGTGGGEQYF.